Shown below are 24 T cell receptor beta chains from a single sample sequenced in a study of blood T cell repertoires in COVID-19. Profiling relied on immunoSEQ multiplex PCR, and the TCRdb table lists in-frame clones only, not all of them. Among under 500,000 clones listed, approximately 90% were seen once. Sequenced material: PBMCs or T cells enriched from blood (not recorded which). These TCRs come from a woman aged 18-35 years with acute COVID-19.

This clone is a singleton in its sample. This chain connects TRBV6-5 to TRBJ2-3; D is undetermined. V dropped 7 bases and J dropped 0 bases, with 11 bases sitting between them. The CDR3 has 14 residues. Germline assignment: CDR1 MNHEY and CDR2 SVGAGI. As DNA, the CDR3 is TGTGCCAGCAATACAGTCACGAGCACAGATACGCAGTATTTT. This codes for CASNTVTSTDTQYF.

The DNA of the CDR3 is TGCGCCAGCAGCCAAGATCGACGGACAGGGTTTTATGGCTACACCTTC. Translation gives CASSQDRRTGFYGYTF. V is TRBV4-3 and J is TRBJ1-2; TRBD1 aligns across 8 bases. Germline V gene data show CDR1 as LGHNA and CDR2 as YSLEER. Unmatched junction bases numbered 8, after V lost 0 bases and J lost 5 bases. CDR3 length equals 16 residues.

This rearrangement joins TRBV7-2 to TRBJ1-2; D gene unclear. With 1 base removed from V and 6 bases from J, the gap between germline ends came to 12 bases. The CDR3 covers 14 residues. Germline CDR1 reads SGHTA; CDR2 reads FQGNSA. The CDR3 nucleotides read TGTGCCAGCAGCTTAGGGGGAGTCAGAAATGGCTACACCTTC. It encodes CASSLGGVRNGYTF.

The chain has TRBV12-3 or TRBV12-4 and TRBJ1-1, with D unresolved. Trimming stripped 2 bases from V and 2 bases from J, with 6 bases between. CDR3 length: 13 residues. The CDR3 nucleotides read TGTGCCAGCAGTTTAACATCTAACACTGAAGCTTTCTTT. It yields the protein CASSLTSNTEAFF.

This clone was counted once. The chain couples TRBV3-1 (or the pseudogene TRBV3-2) to TRBJ2-1, with D perhaps TRBD2 (5 bases). Germline CDR1 LGHDT, CDR2 YNNKEL (reference sequence). The V end lost 0 bases, the J end lost 5 bases, and 11 bases lay between the germline ends. This CDR3 has 15 residues. CDR3 sequence (DNA): TGTGCCAGCAGCCAAGATCGCCTAGCACACAATGAGCAGTTCTTC. Its translation: CASSQDRLAHNEQFF.

The rearrangement uses TRBV2 and TRBJ1-6; 12 positions agree with TRBD1. Germline lookup yields CDR1 SNHLY and CDR2 FYNNEI. With V trimmed by 7 bases and J by 9 bases, 4 bases remained unmatched. This CDR3 spans 14 amino acids. CDR3 nucleotide sequence: TGTGCCAGCATGTGGGGACAGGGGGCTTCACCCCTCCACTTT. This translates into CASMWGQGASPLHF. Full variable domain (outside the CDR3, taken from reference TRBV2 and TRBJ1-6): EPEVTQTPSHQVTQMGQEVILRCVPISNHLYFYWYRQILGQKVEFLVSFYNNEISEKSEIFDDQFSVERPDGSNFTLKIRSTKLEDSAMYFCASMWGQGASPLHFGNGTRLTVT.

This rearrangement joins TRBV7-8 to TRBJ2-7, with D perhaps TRBD2 (5 bases). Germline V gene sequence: CDR1 SGHVS, CDR2 FQNEAQ. This CDR3 is 15 amino acids long. The ends were cut back, 1 base at V and 0 bases at J, with 10 bases in the middle. The CDR3 region has the DNA TGTGCCAGCAGCTTAGAGGCTAGCCTCTCCTACGAGCAGTACTTC. This sequence encodes CASSLEASLSYEQYF. The variable domain in full, with the rest retrieved from reference TRBV7-8 and TRBJ2-7, is GAGVSQSPRYKVAKRGQDVALRCDPISGHVSLFWYQQALGQGPEFLTYFQNEAQLDKSGLPSDRFFAERPEGSVSTLKIQRTQQEDSAVYLCASSLEASLSYEQYFGPGTRLTVT.

The rearrangement joins TRBV27 to TRBJ1-6; the D gene is possibly TRBD1 (6 bases). The V gene's germline CDR1 is MNHEY and CDR2 SMNVEV (reference sequence). The CDR3 has 16 amino acids. The V end lost 2 bases, the J end lost 9 bases, and 17 bases lay between the germline ends. As DNA, the CDR3 is TGTGCCAGCAGTTTACGAGGGGGGGCTTCTAGTTCACCCCTCCACTTT. Amino acid sequence: CASSLRGGASSSPLHF.

This clone has only a few counts. The V call is TRBV27, the J call TRBJ1-2; no definite D call. This CDR3 has 17 residues. V was trimmed by 0 bases and J by 2 bases, leaving 16 bases between them. The germline gives CDR1 MNHEY, CDR2 SMNVEV (reference sequence). CDR3 sequence: CASSLSRVTIENYGYTF. In nucleotides, the CDR3 is TGTGCCAGCAGTTTATCGCGTGTTACGATTGAGAACTATGGCTACACCTTC.

The gene calls are TRBV20-1 and TRBJ1-2; D is undetermined. Germline-derived CDR1 and CDR2 are DFQATT and SNEGSKA (reference sequence). V lost 5 bases to trimming and J lost 2 bases, with 6 bases between them. The CDR3 sequence is 11 residues long. In nucleotides, the CDR3 is TGCAGTGCTCCCTTAAACTATGGCTACACCTTC. This sequence encodes CSAPLNYGYTF.

V usage is TRBV4-2 and J usage is TRBJ1-4; 9 bases agree with TRBD1. The germline CDR1 and CDR2 sequences are LGHNA and YNFKEQ. Losses at the gene ends were 5 bases for V and 7 bases for J; bases not matched to a gene: 2. The length of the CDR3 is 13 residues. The CDR3 loop reads CASSGTGSEKLFF. The CDR3 nucleotides are TGTGCCAGCAGCGGGACAGGGAGTGAAAAACTGTTTTTT.

V and J are TRBV3-1 (or the pseudogene TRBV3-2) and TRBJ2-4; 10 positions match TRBD2. This CDR3 region has 16 residues. V lost 4 bases to trimming and J lost 5 bases; unmatched junction nucleotides: 8. Germline V CDR1 and CDR2: LGHDT, YNNKEL (reference sequence). The CDR3 DNA is TGTGCCAGCAGCCGAAGGACTAGCGGAGCTCAAAACATTCAGTACTTC. This encodes CASSRRTSGAQNIQYF.

This chain connects TRBV19 to TRBJ2-1; D perhaps matches TRBD1 (6 bases). The CDR3 is made up of 16 amino acids. The germline CDR1 and CDR2 sequences are LNHDA and SQIVND (reference sequence). V was clipped by 6 bases and J by 5 bases, with 20 bases between them. CDR3 sequence: CASRAFLGRGHNEQFF. CDR3 DNA sequence: TGTGCCAGTAGGGCCTTCTTGGGCAGGGGACACAATGAGCAGTTCTTC. The variable domain in full, with the rest retrieved from reference TRBV19 and TRBJ2-1, is DGGITQSPKYLFRKEGQNVTLSCEQNLNHDAMYWYRQDPGQGLRLIYYSQIVNDFQKGDIAEGYSVSREKKESFPLTVTSAQKNPTAFYLCASRAFLGRGHNEQFFGPGTRLTVL.

V is TRBV6-5 and J is TRBJ1-4, with TRBD1 matching over 10 bases. The CDR3 covers 14 residues. Germline CDR1 is MNHEY and CDR2 is SVGAGI. V trimming: 4 bases; J trimming: 8 bases; junction bases outside the gene matches: 4. The CDR3 sequence: CASSSGTGVEKLFF. The CDR3 region has the DNA TGTGCCAGCAGTTCCGGGACAGGGGTGGAAAAACTGTTTTTT.

This clone was recorded only once. The chain links TRBV6-5 to TRBJ2-2; 11 nucleotides match TRBD1. V was pared by 7 bases and J by 6 bases, with 4 bases of the junction left unmatched. The CDR3 length is 14 residues. Germline V CDR1 and CDR2: MNHEY, SVGAGI. The CDR3 sequence is CASKRDRGAGELFF. Written as DNA, the CDR3 is TGTGCCAGCAAAAGGGACAGGGGGGCCGGGGAGCTGTTTTTT.

The chain couples TRBV19 to TRBJ2-7; 9 bases are shared with TRBD1. Germline V gene sequence: CDR1 LNHDA, CDR2 SQIVND (reference sequence). V lost 7 bases to trimming and J lost 0 bases; unmatched junction nucleotides: 4. The length of the CDR3 is 14 residues. The CDR3 is CASTSGQGSYEQYF. CDR3 nucleotide sequence: TGTGCCAGTACCTCGGGACAGGGCTCCTACGAGCAGTACTTC. Drawing the rest from reference TRBV19 and TRBJ2-7, the complete variable domain is DGGITQSPKYLFRKEGQNVTLSCEQNLNHDAMYWYRQDPGQGLRLIYYSQIVNDFQKGDIAEGYSVSREKKESFPLTVTSAQKNPTAFYLCASTSGQGSYEQYFGPGTRLTVT.

CDR3 nucleotides: TGTGCCATGCAGACAGGGGGTAACAGAAACACCATATATTTT. Its translation is CAMQTGGNRNTIYF. The rearrangement joins TRBV10-3 to TRBJ1-3; TRBD1 agrees at 9 bases. With V trimmed by 9 bases and J by 5 bases, 8 bases remained unmatched. The germline V gene encodes CDR1 ENHRY and CDR2 SYGVKD. This CDR3 comprises 14 residues.

This chain uses TRBV6-2 or TRBV6-3 with TRBJ2-7; no clear D. Trimming stripped 2 bases from V and 9 bases from J, with 11 bases between. Per germline, CDR1 MNHEY and CDR2 SVGEGT. This CDR3 region has 12 residues. CDR3 residues: CASSYPQMAQYF. The CDR3 DNA is TGTGCCAGCAGTTACCCTCAAATGGCGCAGTACTTC.

In this sample, this clone turned up a few times. This sequence joins TRBV6-5 and TRBJ1-5; D gene ambiguous. V lost 7 bases and J lost 7, with 8 bases in between. CDR1 MNHEY and CDR2 SVGAGI come from the germline V gene. The CDR3 sequence is 11 residues long. CDR3 loop: CASTDYQPQHF. As DNA, the CDR3 is TGTGCCAGCACAGATTACCAGCCCCAGCATTTT.

This chain uses TRBV10-3 with TRBJ2-7; 11 bases agree with TRBD2. The CDR3 is 15 amino acids. V lost 5 bases and J lost 2; bases outside the gene matches: 5. CDR1 is ENHRY, CDR2 SYGVKD, per germline. The CDR3 nucleotides are TGTGCCATCAGTCTGGGGACTAGCGGTACCTACGAGCAGTACTTC. Translating it yields CAISLGTSGTYEQYF.

The chain employs TRBV13 and TRBJ2-1; 7 nucleotides agree with TRBD2. The germline gives CDR1 PRHDT, CDR2 FYEKMQ (reference sequence). V shed 10 bases and J 1 base; nucleotides not matched to a gene: 16. The CDR3 extends over 17 amino acids. CDR3 nucleotide sequence: TGTGCCACTCACCCCTCCCGGCGGGGGAGTTCCTACAATGAGCAGTTCTTC. This sequence encodes CATHPSRRGSSYNEQFF.

This clone was observed a single time. The chain employs TRBV29-1 and TRBJ1-2; 8 bases line up with TRBD1. This CDR3 is 12 amino acids long. Germline V lookup: CDR1 SQVTM, CDR2 ANQGSEA. V gave up 4 bases and J gave up 2 bases; unmatched junction bases: 0. The CDR3 nucleotides are TGCAGCGTTGGGACAGGGAACTATGGCTACACCTTC. Amino acids: CSVGTGNYGYTF. Filled out from reference TRBV29-1 and TRBJ1-2, the complete variable domain reads SAVISQKPSRDICQRGTSLTIQCQVDSQVTMMFWYRQQPGQSLTLIATANQGSEATYESGFVIDKFPISRPNLTFSTLTVSNMSPEDSSIYLCSVGTGNYGYTFGSGTRLTVV.

The rearrangement uses TRBV4-1 and TRBJ1-3; D may be TRBD1 (5 bases). The germline V and J ends were trimmed by 2 bases and 2 bases, with 13 bases remaining between them. The CDR3 is made up of 16 amino acids. Per the germline V gene, CDR1 is MGHRA and CDR2 is YSYEKL. CDR3 sequence: CASSQPLDTPGNTIYF. DNA for the CDR3: TGCGCCAGCAGCCAACCCTTGGACACGCCTGGAAACACCATATATTTT.

DNA of the CDR3: TGTGCCAGCAGCGTAGTACCCGGGACAGGGAACGGCGGGGAGCTGTTTTTT. It specifies CASSVVPGTGNGGELFF. The chain links TRBV9 to TRBJ2-2, with 9 bases fitting TRBD1. The V segment lost 0 bases and the J segment 7 bases; nucleotides outside the gene matches: 10. Germline CDR1 and CDR2: SGDLS and YYNGEE. The CDR3 consists of 17 residues. The entire variable domain, with the rest obtained from reference TRBV9 and TRBJ2-2, is as follows: DSGVTQTPKHLITATGQRVTLRCSPRSGDLSVYWYQQSLDQGLQFLIQYYNGEERAKGNILERFSAQQFPDLHSELNLSSLELGDSALYFCASSVVPGTGNGGELFFGEGSRLTVL.